This T cell receptor (beta chain) was documented in a study of T cell responses to AZD1222 COVID-19 vaccine. This CDR3 is 15 amino acids long. V lost 3 bases, J lost 0 bases, and 9 bases lay in between. Germline CDR1 is MNHEY and CDR2 is SVGAGI. Repertoires were generated with immunoSEQ multiplex PCR, while TCRdb's copy carries only in-frame clones and drops some. The table has around 180,000 clones, 90% seen once; the top ten hold 6.1%. The receptor was isolated from an adult in good health. The chain joins TRBV6-5 to TRBJ1-5, with D hard to call. The input for sequencing was peripheral blood, taken on day 0 of AZD1222 vaccination. DNA of the CDR3: TGTGCCAGCAGTTATCGGGGTAATAGCAATCAGCCCCAGCATTTT. It is translated as CASSYRGNSNQPQHF.